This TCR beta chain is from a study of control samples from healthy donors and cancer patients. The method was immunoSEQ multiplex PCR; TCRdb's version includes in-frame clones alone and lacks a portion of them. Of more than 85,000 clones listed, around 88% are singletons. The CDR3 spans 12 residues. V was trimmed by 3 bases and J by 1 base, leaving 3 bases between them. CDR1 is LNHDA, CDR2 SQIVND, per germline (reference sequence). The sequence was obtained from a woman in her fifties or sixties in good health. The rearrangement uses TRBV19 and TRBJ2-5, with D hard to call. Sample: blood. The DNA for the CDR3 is TGTGCCAGTAGTATCGGCCAAGAGACCCAGTACTTC. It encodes CASSIGQETQYF. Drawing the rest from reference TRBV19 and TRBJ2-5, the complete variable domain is DGGITQSPKYLFRKEGQNVTLSCEQNLNHDAMYWYRQDPGQGLRLIYYSQIVNDFQKGDIAEGYSVSREKKESFPLTVTSAQKNPTAFYLCASSIGQETQYFGPGTRLLVL.